This T cell receptor beta chain was identified in a study of cytomegalovirus exposure and HLA in healthy donors. Regarding the study as a whole: Indistinguishable V segments such as TRBV6-2 and TRBV6-3 were excluded. As was reported, the classifier diagnosed cytomegalovirus status with high specificity and sensitivity.

Germline assignment: CDR1 MNHEY and CDR2 SVGAGI. This CDR3 comprises 15 residues. The V segment lost 2 bases and the J segment 5 bases; nucleotides outside the gene matches: 7. Both 60 Vbeta primers and 13 Jbeta primers went into the PCR. Profiled with immunoSEQ multiplex PCR; TCRdb holds only in-frame clones, not every one. The sample lists 150,000 to 200,000 clones, over 60% occurring once. A note on this clone: Its specificity is not known.

This chain joins TRBV6-5 and TRBJ2-5, with TRBD1 identical over 8 bases. Sequencing was carried out using PBMCs. The sequence was obtained from a woman aged 45 to 65 in good health and CMV-seronegative. CDR3 in amino acids: CASSYSQGAKETQYF. In DNA form, the CDR3 reads TGTGCCAGCAGTTACAGCCAGGGGGCGAAGGAGACCCAGTACTTC.